This passage covers 27 T cell receptor beta chains from one sample sequenced in a study of T cell repertoires in cytomegalovirus infection. TCRdb processed the reads anew with MiXCR; each CDR3 protein has one entry. The sample contains roughly 760,000 distinct CDR3 sequences, roughly 36% of which appear only once. The sequenced sample was PBMCs. The receptors derive from a human donor in good health (CMV status not recorded). Some clones in this sample may be carry-over from other donors' samples.

This clonotype was detected ten times or more. The chain joins TRBV5-1 to TRBJ1-2; 8 nucleotides align to TRBD1. CDR3 size: 15 residues. V dropped 4 bases and J dropped 0; count of bases not matched to a gene: 5. Germline CDR1 SGHRS, CDR2 YFSETQ. DNA of the CDR3: TGCGCCAGCAGCCAGGGGGCAGGAGCTAACTATGGCTACACCTTC. The encoded protein is CASSQGAGANYGYTF.

This clonotype appeared once. V is TRBV14 and J is TRBJ2-7; 10 bases agree with TRBD1. This CDR3 region has 17 residues. The ends lost 3 bases at V and 5 bases at J; junction bases unmatched: 13. Germline V gene lookup returns CDR1 SGHDN and CDR2 FVKESK. The CDR3 sequence is CASSHPGRGQGSNEQYF. DNA of the CDR3: TGTGCCAGCAGCCACCCCGGGAGGGGACAGGGGAGCAACGAGCAGTACTTC.

The genes are TRBV7-8 and TRBJ2-7, with 9 bases lining up with TRBD2. Germline CDR1 and CDR2: SGHVS and FQNEAQ. The CDR3 extends over 16 amino acids. After removal of 5 bases from V and 2 bases from J, the junction contained 10 bases not matched to a gene. This CDR3 is CASSLRGGKMTYEQYF. For the CDR3, the DNA is TGTGCCAGCAGCCTGCGGGGGGGCAAAATGACCTACGAGCAGTACTTC.

This clonotype was observed a handful of times. The chain has TRBV29-1 and TRBJ2-1, with 10 bases fitting TRBD2. CDR3 length: 17 residues. CDR1 is SQVTM and CDR2 is ANQGSEA in the germline V gene. V trimming: 6 bases; J trimming: 0 bases; junction bases outside the gene matches: 11. CDR3 loop: CSVRATSGDSSYNEQFF. The CDR3 DNA reads TGCAGCGTACGCGCCACTAGCGGGGACAGCTCCTACAATGAGCAGTTCTTC.

This clonotype was seen a handful of times. The chain recombines TRBV5-1 with TRBJ2-6, with D maybe TRBD1 (6 bases). The CDR3 sequence is 18 residues long. Germline-derived CDR1 and CDR2 are SGHRS and YFSETQ. V shed 0 bases and J shed 0 bases, with 13 bases lying between them. The chain's CDR3 is CASSLVWGRGSGANVLTF. The CDR3 nucleotides are TGCGCCAGCAGCTTGGTGTGGGGGCGCGGCTCTGGGGCCAACGTCCTGACTTTC.

This clonotype occurred once. CDR3 DNA: TGTGCCAGTAGTACTCAGGACGCTGAAGCTTTCTTT. It specifies CASSTQDAEAFF. The V call is TRBV19, the J call TRBJ1-1; no firm D call. The CDR3 extends over 12 amino acids. The V and J ends lost 4 bases and 6 bases respectively, with 9 bases between them. CDR1 is LNHDA and CDR2 is SQIVND in the germline V gene (reference sequence).

Comment on this clonotype: Germline is not matched at one junction end, which may reflect a read error. V and J are TRBV7-6 and TRBJ2-2, with 7 bases matching TRBD2. CDR1 and CDR2 from the germline V gene are SGHVS and FNYEAQ. The CDR3 is 14 amino acids. The CDR3 nucleotides are TGTGCCAGCAGATTAGCGGGTGACACCGGGGATATGTTTTTT. It yields the protein CASRLAGDTGDMFF.

The J gene is TRBJ2-3, the V gene TRBV7-9; D gene uncertain. This CDR3 contains 15 residues. Germline lookup yields CDR1 SEHNR and CDR2 FQNEAQ (reference sequence). The V end lost 1 base, the J end lost 6 bases, and 14 bases lay between the germline ends. The CDR3 loop is CASSLGSEVVDTQYF. For the CDR3, the DNA is TGTGCCAGCAGCTTAGGGAGCGAAGTGGTCGATACGCAGTATTTT.

This clonotype appeared a few times. The gene calls are TRBV7-2 and TRBJ2-5; TRBD2 matches 11 bases. V gave up 3 bases and J gave up 5 bases; unmatched junction bases: 8. The CDR3 has 16 residues. Germline V CDR1 and CDR2: SGHTA, FQGNSA. CDR3 DNA: TGTGCCAGCAGCTTCGGACTAGCGGGCGGGTCGGAGACCCAGTACTTC. It translates to CASSFGLAGGSETQYF.

Written as DNA, the CDR3 is TGTGCCAGCAGCCCAGAGACCAATCCCGGGACAGCAGATGAAAAACTGTTTTTT. It is translated as CASSPETNPGTADEKLFF. The chain joins TRBV7-8 to TRBJ1-4; 7 nucleotides agree with TRBD1. After removal of 5 bases from V and 6 bases from J, the junction contained 18 bases not matched to a gene. The CDR3 is 18 residues long. CDR1 and CDR2 from the germline V gene are SGHVS and FQNEAQ.

This clonotype was counted between two and nine times. The rearrangement uses TRBV6-5 and TRBJ1-1; D is possibly TRBD1 (5 bases). Trimming pared 8 bases from V and 3 bases from J, leaving 10 bases between. The germline CDR1 and CDR2 sequences are MNHEY and SVGAGI. The CDR3 sequence is 12 residues long. The CDR3 loop reads CASGGLDTEAFF. The CDR3, as DNA: TGTGCCAGCGGGGGTTTGGACACTGAAGCTTTCTTT.

This clonotype was observed a handful of times. The chain links TRBV12-3 or TRBV12-4 to TRBJ2-5, with 10 nucleotides matching TRBD2. V trimming: 5 bases; J trimming: 6 bases; junction bases outside the gene matches: 12. The CDR3 runs to 16 residues. The CDR3: CASSPPAGGFRKTQYF. CDR3 DNA sequence: TGTGCCAGCAGTCCCCCAGCGGGGGGGTTTCGGAAGACCCAGTACTTC.

The table lists this clonotype with a few counts. The V gene is TRBV6-6, the J gene TRBJ1-6; TRBD1 is a possible D gene (6 bases). This CDR3 has 14 residues. V shed 6 bases and J shed 10 bases, with 16 bases lying between them. The germline V gene has CDR1 MNHNY and CDR2 SVGAGI (reference sequence). CDR3 residues: CASSTRDMSSPLHF. CDR3 nucleotides: TGTGCCAGCAGCACCCGGGACATGTCATCACCCCTCCACTTT.

The rearrangement joins TRBV12-3 or TRBV12-4 to TRBJ2-1; TRBD1 is a possible D gene (5 bases). The CDR3 has 12 amino acids. V lost 4 bases and J lost 10, with 11 bases in between. The CDR3 DNA follows: TGTGCCAGCAGTTCACAGGTCGTCGAGCAGTTCTTC. This sequence encodes CASSSQVVEQFF.

This clonotype has ten or more counts. The chain carries TRBV7-2 and TRBJ2-6; D is unclear. The germline CDR1 and CDR2 sequences are SGHTA and FQGNSA. Trimming removed 0 bases at V and 2 bases at J, with 5 bases between. The CDR3 is 15 amino acids. The CDR3, as DNA: TGTGCCAGCAGCTTAGCGGCTACTGGGGCCAACGTCCTGACTTTC. Its translation: CASSLAATGANVLTF.

The chain recombines TRBV20-1 with TRBJ1-1; D is perhaps TRBD1 (5 bases). Per the germline V gene, CDR1 is DFQATT and CDR2 is SNEGSKA (reference sequence). Trimming shortened V by 1 base and J by 0 bases, and 18 bases separated the two germline ends. The CDR3 spans 17 residues. CDR3: CSARGELGDFMNTEAFF. CDR3 DNA: TGCAGTGCTAGAGGCGAATTAGGGGATTTCATGAACACTGAAGCTTTCTTT.

This chain links TRBV6-2 or TRBV6-3 with TRBJ2-1, with D hard to call. The CDR3 is made up of 13 amino acids. In germline, CDR1 is MNHEY, CDR2 SVGEGT. Trimming removed 6 bases at V and 0 bases at J, with 6 bases between. The CDR3 region has the DNA TGTGCCAGCAGGCCCCACTCCTACAATGAGCAGTTCTTC. Translating gives CASRPHSYNEQFF.

A few counts support this clonotype. This rearrangement joins TRBV7-9 to TRBJ1-6; D uncertain. The V end lost 5 bases, the J end lost 10 bases, and 18 bases lay between the germline ends. The CDR3 runs to 15 residues. Germline-derived CDR1 and CDR2 are SEHNR and FQNEAQ (reference sequence). The CDR3 loop is CASSLPEEVGSPLHF. For the CDR3, the DNA is TGTGCCAGCAGCCTCCCGGAGGAAGTCGGCTCACCCCTCCACTTT.

The sample holds a few counts of this clonotype. The genes are TRBV7-8 and TRBJ2-2, with D hard to call. Germline CDR1 SGHVS, CDR2 FQNEAQ. CDR3 length equals 14 residues. Trimming removed 3 bases at V and 0 bases at J, with 5 bases between. DNA of the CDR3: TGTGCCAGCAGCTTCCTCGCGAACACCGGGGAGCTGTTTTTT. Its translation is CASSFLANTGELFF.

This clonotype has just one count. The V call is TRBV27, the J call TRBJ1-6; D remains ambiguous. Between the trimmed V and J ends, which lost 5 bases and 0 bases, there was a span of 20 bases. CDR1 is MNHEY and CDR2 is SMNVEV in the germline V gene (reference sequence). CDR3 length equals 19 residues. The CDR3 coding sequence is TGTGCCAGCAGTCCGTCGACGGACCTATCCGGCTCCTATAATTCACCCCTCCACTTT. This translates into CASSPSTDLSGSYNSPLHF.

The chain has TRBV7-2 and TRBJ2-2; no definite D call. Trimming cost V 4 bases and J 9 bases, with 15 bases left between them. This CDR3 is 14 amino acids long. Germline CDR1 SGHTA, CDR2 FQGNSA. CDR3 DNA: TGTGCCAGCAGCTCCGGACCGAAGAGGCGGGAGCTGTTTTTT. Translation gives CASSSGPKRRELFF.

This chain joins TRBV5-5 and TRBJ1-1; D perhaps matches TRBD1 (6 bases). Germline assignment: CDR1 SGHKS and CDR2 YYEKEE (reference sequence). V lost 4 bases and J 4 bases, leaving 14 bases between the germline ends. The length of the CDR3 is 14 residues. This CDR3 is CASSQTDRFTEAFF. The CDR3 nucleotides are TGTGCCAGCAGCCAAACCGACAGGTTCACTGAAGCTTTCTTT.

Many counts were recorded for this clonotype. The V and J genes are TRBV28 and TRBJ2-2, with 10 bases fitting TRBD2. Germline CDR1 MDHEN, CDR2 SYDVKM. J gave up 5 bases and V 3 bases, and 3 bases lay outside the gene matches. The CDR3 totals 15 residues. The CDR3 DNA sequence: TGTGCCAGCAGTTTCCTAGCGGGGGTAACCGGGGAGCTGTTTTTT. Its protein is CASSFLAGVTGELFF.

This clonotype came up a few times. The J gene is TRBJ2-2, the V gene TRBV10-3, with 10 bases matching TRBD1. Germline CDR1 is ENHRY and CDR2 is SYGVKD. V was clipped by 7 bases and J by 0 bases; unmatched bases: 8. The CDR3 is 17 residues long. The CDR3 DNA sequence: TGTGCCATCACCAAGGGACAGGGGCCCGCGAACACCGGGGAGCTGTTTTTT. Its translation: CAITKGQGPANTGELFF.

Only a few counts were recorded for this clonotype. This chain joins TRBV28 and TRBJ1-4; TRBD1 matches at 7 bases. Trimming at V came to 7 bases and at J to 0 bases, leaving 11 bases not matched to a gene. Germline lookup yields CDR1 MDHEN and CDR2 SYDVKM. The CDR3 totals 17 residues. The CDR3 region is CASMSTGAAATNEKLFF. The CDR3 nucleotides are TGTGCCAGCATGTCAACAGGGGCCGCCGCAACTAATGAAAAACTGTTTTTT.

The rearrangement joins TRBV7-6 to TRBJ2-7; 11 positions agree with TRBD1. This CDR3 comprises 14 residues. Unmatched junction bases numbered 5, after V lost 7 bases and J lost 3 bases. Per the germline V gene, CDR1 is SGHVS and CDR2 is FNYEAQ. The CDR3 is CASTSGTGGYEQYF. In nucleotides, the CDR3 is TGTGCCAGCACCTCCGGGACAGGGGGCTACGAGCAGTACTTC.

Only one count was recorded for this clonotype. The junction departs from the called germline gene at one end, perhaps through a read error. V and J are TRBV29-1 and TRBJ2-1; 12 positions agree with TRBD2. CDR3 size: 14 residues. The V gene's germline CDR1 is SQVTM and CDR2 ANQGSEA. Here the CDR3 DNA reads TGCAGCGCTGAACCACTAGCGGGAGGAGATGAGCAGTTCTTC. Protein sequence: CSAEPLAGGDEQFF.